This TCR beta chain comes out of a study of identical twins listed by TCRdb under 2016. Concerning the study at large: TCR alpha and beta repertoires from monozygotic twins, unrelated adults of various ages and cord blood were deep-sequenced to test whether fetal clonotypes persist. To rule out contamination, replicate twin experiments were performed at different times with different library preparation protocols.

The V end loses 0 bases and the J end loses 1 base, and a stretch of 9 bases separates them. Reading from cysteine to phenylalanine, the CDR3 counts 14 amino acids. Of the read, only the CDR3 DNA is kept; its 42 bases are in frame from base 1. The germline V gene encodes CDR1 DFQATT and CDR2 SNEGSKA (reference sequence). Note on this clonotype: Its antigen remains undetermined. One base away there is no much larger clone; base qualities are not given.

The library came from 5' RACE. The run used an Illumina HiSeq 2000. Template switching added a universal primer binding site, and the final cDNA carried a unique molecular identifier that allowed TCR cDNA molecules to be counted accurately. Specific primers in the conserved constant-segment region were used to synthesize first-strand cDNA for the TCR alpha and beta chains. To control for contamination, each cDNA library was double barcoded with a SMART-Mk sample barcode plus Illumina barcodes. TruSeq adapter sequences along with Illumina sample barcodes were introduced in two successive PCR steps. Sequencing of the TCR alpha and beta cDNA libraries was done on the Illumina HiSeq platform using custom primers. Under the source paper's analysis protocol: Raw reads were processed with MiGEC to extract unique molecular identifiers, and MiXCR was used to determine CDR3 positions. Recombination models were inferred per individual with the repgenHMM and IGoR tools using an EM algorithm. The tcR package in R was used for shared clonotype analysis, with sharing normalized by the product of cloneset sizes. To study raw recombination without the effects of thymic and clonal selection, out-of-frame nonproductive sequences were analyzed. TCRdb ran its own pipeline on the public reads, namely fastp trimming at Q25 and MiXCR clone calling, and kept in-frame beta chains. Under each unique CDR3 protein, matching rows form one entry showing the most common genes and DNA. The V and J calls reflect TCRdb's pipeline rather than the authors' work. In all, the sample holds roughly 1.6 million distinct CDR3 sequences, and 25% to 35% of those were seen once. The ten largest clones add up to under 0.35% of the sample.

The paper as a whole reports these results and caveats: Out-of-frame TCR alpha sharing in monozygotic twins was systematically underestimated by recombination models, whereas sharing between unrelated individuals was in agreement with the recombination models. Compared with coincidental sharing between unrelated individuals, out-of-frame TCR alpha sequences shared between twins had an excess of sequences with low generation probability. Because the same donors could not be followed over many years, conclusions were based on cross-sectional statistical analysis. Fewer insertions were carried by abundant cord blood beta clonotypes; a weaker similar trend was observed in young adult naive repertoires, while no such trend was observed in memory repertoires. Invariant T cells such as MAIT and iNKT could partly confound zero-insertion analyses, although diverse VJ usage argued against such confounding for most clonotypes. In beta out-of-frame sequences, excess twin sharing was weaker, because having fewer shared sequences lowered the signal-to-noise ratio.

Only healthy Caucasian donors were included. The chain couples TRBV20-1 to TRBJ1-2, with no D gene named confidently. The sequenced sample was cord blood. This clonotype originated in a newborn girl in good health. The bases read TGCAGTGCTAGAGATCAATGGCTTAACTATGGCTACACCTTC. Its product reads: CSARDQWLNYGYTF.